Given below is one T cell receptor (beta chain) in context. Its target is unknown. The protocol was immunoSEQ multiplex PCR, while the TCRdb copy is restricted to in-frame clones and leaves out a portion. The sample lists about 100,000 clones; over 90% were seen once. Germline values: CDR1 GTSNPN, CDR2 SVGIG (reference sequence). V dropped 7 bases and J dropped 8; count of bases not matched to a gene: 6. This CDR3 region has 11 residues. The data derive from a study of siplizumab effects on memory and regulatory T cells. Study-level findings and limits: An assignable phenotype, naive or memory, was missing from roughly 78-96% of proliferating CD4+ or CD8+ clones. Siplizumab cultures yielded proliferating Tregs whose suppressive function was not confirmed. Apparently key alloresponse contributors, naive T cells also seemed more diverse than memory cells. A small minority of alloreactive clones were mapped to unstimulated subsets.

This TCR came from a human donor in good health. The chain joins TRBV30 to TRBJ2-7, with TRBD1 matching 9 bases. The sequencing input was non-Treg CD4+ T cells sorted from blood. CDR3 nucleotides: TGTGCCTTGCTGAACAGGGGGCAGCAGTACTTC. This sequence encodes CALLNRGQQYF. The full variable domain, with the rest looked up from reference TRBV30 and TRBJ2-7, is SQTIHQWPATLVQPVGSPLSLECTVEGTSNPNLYWYRQAAGRGLQLLFYSVGIGQISSEVPQNLSASRPQDRQFILSSKKLLLSDSGFYLCALLNRGQQYFGPGTRLTVT.